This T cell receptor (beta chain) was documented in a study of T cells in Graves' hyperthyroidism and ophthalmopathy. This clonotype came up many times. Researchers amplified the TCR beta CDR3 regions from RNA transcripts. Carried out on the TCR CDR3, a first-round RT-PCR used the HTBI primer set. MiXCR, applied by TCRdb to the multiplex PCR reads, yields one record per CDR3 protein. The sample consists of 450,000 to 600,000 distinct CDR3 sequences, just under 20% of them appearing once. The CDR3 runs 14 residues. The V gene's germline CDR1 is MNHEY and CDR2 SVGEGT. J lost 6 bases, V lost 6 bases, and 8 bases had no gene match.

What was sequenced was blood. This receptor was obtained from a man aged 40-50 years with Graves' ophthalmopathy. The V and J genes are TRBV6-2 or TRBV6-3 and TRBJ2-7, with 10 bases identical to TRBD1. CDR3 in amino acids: CASSLTGGSREQYF. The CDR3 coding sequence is TGTGCCAGCAGCCTGACAGGGGGCTCCCGCGAGCAGTACTTC.